This passage covers 15 T cell receptor beta chains from one sample sequenced in a study of shared clonotypes between healthy human individuals. The repertoire was sequenced with immunoSEQ multiplex PCR; TCRdb's copy has only in-frame clones and lacks some. The repertoire holds around 1.1 million clones, approximately 80% seen once, with roughly 0.61% in the top ten. Sequenced material: memory CD4+ T cells from PBMCs. Specified subset: CD45RA-negative fraction. These receptors all stem from a young man in good health. Some clones in this sample may be carry-over from other donors' samples.

The chain carries TRBV4-1 and TRBJ1-2, with D perhaps TRBD1 (6 bases). The V end was cut by 1 base, the J end by 8 bases, with 14 bases between. The CDR3 is 14 residues long. Germline CDR1 is MGHRA and CDR2 is YSYEKL. The CDR3 protein is CASSQGQGGGGYTF. The DNA of the CDR3 is TGCGCCAGCAGCCAAGGTCAAGGGGGTGGCGGCTACACCTTC.

The chain combines TRBV28 with TRBJ2-3; 7 bases match TRBD2. J was trimmed by 4 bases and V by 7 bases; bases with no gene match: 11. The CDR3 spans 15 residues. The V gene's germline CDR1 is MDHEN and CDR2 SYDVKM. CDR3 loop: CASTIPSGGADTQYF. The DNA of the CDR3 is TGTGCCAGCACAATCCCCTCGGGGGGAGCAGATACGCAGTATTTT.

The chain uses TRBV19 and TRBJ2-6; TRBD2 matches at 12 bases. The length of the CDR3 is 17 residues. Germline V gene data show CDR1 as LNHDA and CDR2 as SQIVND (reference sequence). V was clipped by 9 bases and J by 0 bases; unmatched bases: 6. CDR3 DNA sequence: TGTGCCAGAGATAGGACTAGCGGGACCTCTGGGGCCAACGTCCTGACTTTC. It encodes CARDRTSGTSGANVLTF. Based on the CDR3 plus reference TRBV19 and TRBJ2-6, the full variable domain is DGGITQSPKYLFRKEGQNVTLSCEQNLNHDAMYWYRQDPGQGLRLIYYSQIVNDFQKGDIAEGYSVSREKKESFPLTVTSAQKNPTAFYLCARDRTSGTSGANVLTFGAGSRLTVL.

The rearrangement links TRBV20-1 to TRBJ1-2; possibly TRBD1 for D (5 bases). The germline V gene has CDR1 DFQATT and CDR2 SNEGSKA (reference sequence). Trimming cost V 6 bases and J 8 bases, with 13 bases left between them. This CDR3 is built from 11 residues. The CDR3 loop reads CSARWGEGYTF. CDR3 sequence (DNA): TGCAGTGCCCGATGGGGCGAAGGCTACACCTTC.

The chain couples TRBV19 to TRBJ1-2; D gene ambiguous. The CDR3 spans 13 residues. The germline V and J ends were trimmed by 6 bases and 3 bases, with 11 bases remaining between them. In germline, CDR1 is LNHDA, CDR2 SQIVND (reference sequence). CDR3 amino acids: CASSHREDYGYTF. CDR3 nucleotide sequence: TGTGCCAGTAGCCATAGGGAGGACTATGGCTACACCTTC.

The chain recombines TRBV19 with TRBJ1-4; D remains unclear. The germline CDR1 and CDR2 sequences are LNHDA and SQIVND (reference sequence). The CDR3 length is 17 residues. The V and J ends lost 0 bases and 0 bases respectively, with 11 bases between them. CDR3 loop: CASSIDIVRATNEKLFF. The CDR3 bases are TGTGCCAGTAGTATAGACATCGTAAGGGCAACTAATGAAAAACTGTTTTTT. The variable domain in full, completed from reference TRBV19 and TRBJ1-4, reads DGGITQSPKYLFRKEGQNVTLSCEQNLNHDAMYWYRQDPGQGLRLIYYSQIVNDFQKGDIAEGYSVSREKKESFPLTVTSAQKNPTAFYLCASSIDIVRATNEKLFFGSGTQLSVL.

CDR3 region: CSVEVGASYEQYF. The CDR3 coding sequence is TGCAGCGTTGAAGTAGGGGCCTCCTACGAGCAGTACTTC. The rearrangement joins TRBV29-1 to TRBJ2-7; TRBD1 is a possible D gene (5 bases). Trimming took off 1 base at V and 0 bases at J, with 7 bases between the two ends. CDR1 SQVTM and CDR2 ANQGSEA come from the germline V gene. The length of the CDR3 is 13 residues.

This chain uses TRBV6-5 with TRBJ2-1; 8 nucleotides agree with TRBD1. Trimming cost V 6 bases and J 7 bases; bases outside gene matches: 11. The CDR3 is 15 amino acids. In germline, CDR1 is MNHEY, CDR2 SVGAGI. CDR3 sequence (DNA): TGTGCCAGCAGATACCGGACAGGGTGGTTAAATGAGCAGTTCTTC. Translating gives CASRYRTGWLNEQFF.

On this clone: The sample has other DNA sequences that encode this CDR3 too. This chain joins TRBV7-9 and TRBJ2-2; D gene ambiguous. Germline V gives CDR1 SEHNR, CDR2 FQNEAQ (reference sequence). Trimming cost V 1 base and J 2 bases, with 5 bases left between them. This CDR3 spans 14 amino acids. The CDR3 DNA follows: TGTGCCAGCAGCTTAGGTCAAAACACCGGGGAGCTGTTTTTT. Protein sequence: CASSLGQNTGELFF.

As DNA, the CDR3 is TGTGCCAGTAAGGACAGGGGATATCAGCCCCAGCATTTT. Its translation is CASKDRGYQPQHF. V gene TRBV19 combines with J gene TRBJ1-5, with TRBD1 matching 9 bases. CDR1 is LNHDA, CDR2 SQIVND, per germline (reference sequence). The CDR3 is 13 amino acids. Trimming at V came to 7 bases and at J to 5 bases, leaving 3 bases not matched to a gene.

This clone was seen just once. CDR3 region: CASSLKTYNEQFF. CDR3 DNA: TGTGCCAGCAGCTTAAAGACCTACAATGAGCAGTTCTTC. The chain combines TRBV7-3 with TRBJ2-1, with D unclear. The CDR3 has 13 amino acids. V lost 1 base to trimming and J lost 2 bases, with 3 bases between them. The germline gives CDR1 SGHTA, CDR2 FQGTGA.

CDR3: CASGRVEKLFF. CDR3 in DNA: TGTGCCAGCGGACGGGTTGAAAAACTGTTTTTT. V usage is TRBV28 and J usage is TRBJ1-4, with D hard to call. There are 11 residues in the CDR3. The V end was cut by 8 bases, the J end by 7 bases, with 8 bases between. From germline, CDR1 is MDHEN and CDR2 SYDVKM.

V gene TRBV7-2 combines with J gene TRBJ2-2, with D tentatively TRBD1 (6 bases). CDR3 length: 14 amino acids. Germline CDR1 is SGHTA and CDR2 is FQGNSA. Trimming left V 6 bases short and J 4 bases short, with 12 bases between. DNA for the CDR3: TGTGCCAGCAGGCCTACAGGGACCACCGGGGAGCTGTTTTTT. Residues: CASRPTGTTGELFF.

The chain uses TRBV4-2 and TRBJ2-3; TRBD1 aligns across 8 bases. Per the germline V gene, CDR1 is LGHNA and CDR2 is YNFKEQ. V lost 6 bases, J lost 3 bases, and 8 bases stayed unmatched. The CDR3 spans 15 residues. The CDR3 DNA reads TGTGCCAGCAGTCTTAGGACAGGGAGAACAGATACGCAGTATTTT. Translated: CASSLRTGRTDTQYF.

The chain uses TRBV7-2 and TRBJ1-1; tentative D call: TRBD1 (6 bases). The CDR3 is 14 amino acids. Germline V gives CDR1 SGHTA, CDR2 FQGNSA. Trimming left V 6 bases short and J 6 bases short, with 17 bases between. CDR3 DNA sequence: TGTGCCAGCAGTCCCGAGGTAGGGGGGTCTGAAGCTTTCTTT. Translating it yields CASSPEVGGSEAFF.